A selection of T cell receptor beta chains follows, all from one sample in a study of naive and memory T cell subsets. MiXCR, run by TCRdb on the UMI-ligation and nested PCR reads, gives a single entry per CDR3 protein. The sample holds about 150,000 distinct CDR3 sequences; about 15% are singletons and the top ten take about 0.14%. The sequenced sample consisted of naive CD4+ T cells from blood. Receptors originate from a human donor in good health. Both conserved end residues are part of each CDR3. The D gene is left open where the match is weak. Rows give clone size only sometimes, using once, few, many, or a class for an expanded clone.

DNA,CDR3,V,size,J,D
TGTGCCAGCAGCTCGTTTACAGGGGGGAACTATGGCTACACCTTC,CASSSFTGGNYGYTF,TRBV5-5,few,TRBJ1-2,TRBD1
TGCAGCGTTCAGCGCTCTGGAAACACCATATATTTT,CSVQRSGNTIYF,TRBV29-1,many,TRBJ1-3,.
TGTGCCAGCAGCCAAGATCAGGGGCGTATAGTAAGGGCTTTCTTT,CASSQDQGRIVRAFF,TRBV14,.,TRBJ1-1,.
TGTGCCAGCAGCCTTAAGAACACCGGGGAGCTGTTTTTT,CASSLKNTGELFF,TRBV7-3,.,TRBJ2-2,.
TGTGCCAGCAGCGTAGCCGCAGGGGGCAATTCACCCCTCCACTTT,CASSVAAGGNSPLHF,TRBV9,.,TRBJ1-6,TRBD1
TGCAGCGTTGTGAACACCGGGGAGCTGTTTTTT,CSVVNTGELFF,TRBV29-1,few,TRBJ2-2,.
TGTGCCAGCAGTGTCCTTGGGAAGAACACTGAAGCTTTCTTT,CASSVLGKNTEAFF,TRBV3-1,.,TRBJ1-1,.
TGTGCCAGCAGTTCCGGGCAACTAGATACGCAGTATTTT,CASSSGQLDTQYF,TRBV28,few,TRBJ2-3,.
TGTGCCAGCAGCCAAACCCCGGGACTCCCCTACGAGCAGTACTTC,CASSQTPGLPYEQYF,TRBV3-1,.,TRBJ2-7,.
TGTGCCAGCAGCCCCCGGGAGTTCTACGAGCAGTACTTC,CASSPREFYEQYF,TRBV11-1,many,TRBJ2-7,.
TGTGCCAGCAGCTTAGCTGCTGGGGCCGCAGATACGCAGTATTTT,CASSLAAGAADTQYF,TRBV7-2,many,TRBJ2-3,.
TGTGCCAGCAGCACCCCGGGACTAGATATAGATGAGCAGTTCTTC,CASSTPGLDIDEQFF,TRBV7-6,few,TRBJ2-1,TRBD2
TGTGCCAGCAGCCTGGGACTAGCACCCGCGGATACGCAGTATTTT,CASSLGLAPADTQYF,TRBV14,few,TRBJ2-3,TRBD2
TGTGCCAGCAGCTTAGATGGGGGGAGCCCAGATACGCAGTATTTT,CASSLDGGSPDTQYF,TRBV7-2,few,TRBJ2-3,.
TGCGCCAGCAGCCAAGATTTCCAGGGGGCGCGGACCCAGTACTTC,CASSQDFQGARTQYF,TRBV4-1,few,TRBJ2-5,TRBD1
TGTGCCAGCAGCTTTTCCCAAGCGGGAGGTATCGCCTACGAGCAGTACTTC,CASSFSQAGGIAYEQYF,TRBV7-8,few,TRBJ2-7,TRBD2